A selection of T cell receptor beta chains follows, all from one sample in a study of blood T cells in healthy people across ages. TCRdb re-derived calls from the 5' RACE reads in MiXCR, one entry per CDR3 protein. The sample yields 750,000 to 950,000 distinct CDR3 sequences, about 48% seen once. Material for sequencing was blood. Receptor source: a man at least 80 years old in good health. Each CDR3 is given with its conserved first and last residue. Fields, in order: clone size, J gene, CDR3 length, D gene, V gene, CDR3 DNA, CDR3 protein. The D gene is left open where the match is weak. Some rows have no size entry. The others give once, few or many, or a class for an expanded clone.

size: .
J: TRBJ2-7
length: 14
D: .
V: TRBV25-1
DNA: TGTGCCAGCAGTGAATACGCAGGGTCCTACGAGCAGTACTTC
CDR3: CASSEYAGSYEQYF

size: few
J: TRBJ2-3
length: 16
D: .
V: TRBV7-2
DNA: TGTGCCAGCAGCTCTCCCCGAGGGCGGCAGACAGATACGCAGTATTTT
CDR3: CASSSPRGRQTDTQYF

size: .
J: TRBJ2-7
length: 14
D: .
V: TRBV9
DNA: TGTGCCAGCAGCGTAGTCCCTATATCCTACGAGCAGTACTTC
CDR3: CASSVVPISYEQYF

size: few
J: TRBJ2-5
length: 13
D: TRBD1
V: TRBV6-5
DNA: TGTGCCAGCAGCTACAGGGGGTCTGAGACCCAGTACTTC
CDR3: CASSYRGSETQYF

size: .
J: TRBJ1-5
length: 12
D: .
V: TRBV20-1
DNA: TGCAGTGCAACCGACGGGGATCAGCCCCAGCATTTT
CDR3: CSATDGDQPQHF

size: .
J: TRBJ2-7
length: 14
D: TRBD2
V: TRBV6-1
DNA: TGTGCCAGCAGTCCACTAGCGGAGGGGGGCGAGCAGTACTTC
CDR3: CASSPLAEGGEQYF

size: .
J: TRBJ2-5
length: 13
D: TRBD1
V: TRBV25-1
DNA: TGTGCCAGCAGTATACAGGGGGTTGAGACCCAGTACTTC
CDR3: CASSIQGVETQYF

size: .
J: TRBJ2-3
length: 18
D: TRBD2
V: TRBV7-2
DNA: TGTGCCAGCAGCTTAGCGACTAGCGGGAGCCGGAGAACAGATACGCAGTATTTT
CDR3: CASSLATSGSRRTDTQYF

size: once
J: TRBJ2-5
length: 14
D: .
V: TRBV20-1
DNA: TGCAGTGCTGAGGGACAAGATACCAGGGAGACCCAGTACTTC
CDR3: CSAEGQDTRETQYF

size: .
J: TRBJ2-3
length: 12
D: .
V: TRBV14
DNA: TGTGCCAGCAGCCAAGAGGGTAGATACGCGTATTTT
CDR3: CASSQEGRYAYF

size: few
J: TRBJ2-7
length: 13
D: TRBD2
V: TRBV20-1
DNA: TGCAGTGCTAGATCTAGCGGGAGTTACGAGCAGTACTTC
CDR3: CSARSSGSYEQYF

size: .
J: TRBJ2-7
length: 15
D: TRBD1
V: TRBV2
DNA: TGTGCCAGCAGTGCAACAGGACAGGGGGCTTACGAGCAGTACTTC
CDR3: CASSATGQGAYEQYF

size: few
J: TRBJ2-1
length: 13
D: TRBD1
V: TRBV20-1
DNA: TGCAGTGCCCCGGGACAGGTCCACAATGAGCAGTTCTTC
CDR3: CSAPGQVHNEQFF

size: .
J: TRBJ1-2
length: 16
D: .
V: TRBV5-1
DNA: TGCGCCAGCAGCTTGACCCCATCACTGAGGGGCTATGGCTACACCTTC
CDR3: CASSLTPSLRGYGYTF

size: .
J: TRBJ2-5
length: 15
D: TRBD2
V: TRBV20-1
DNA: TGCAGTGTTCTGGGACTAGCGGGAGGTAAGAATGAGCAGTACTTC
CDR3: CSVLGLAGGKNEQYF

size: .
J: TRBJ2-3
length: 16
D: TRBD2
V: TRBV7-6
DNA: TGTGCCAGCAGCTGGTCTAGCGGGAGGTTCAGGGATACGCAGTATTTT
CDR3: CASSWSSGRFRDTQYF

size: .
J: TRBJ2-7
length: 15
D: TRBD1
V: TRBV7-8
DNA: TGTGCCAGCAGCTTAAGTCCAGGGGGCGCCTACGAGCAGTACTTC
CDR3: CASSLSPGGAYEQYF

size: .
J: TRBJ2-1
length: 16
D: TRBD2
V: TRBV3-1
DNA: TGTGCCAGCAGCCAGGGTGGACTAGCGGGAGGGGATGAGCAGTTCTTC
CDR3: CASSQGGLAGGDEQFF

size: .
J: TRBJ1-2
length: 18
D: TRBD1
V: TRBV14
DNA: TGTGCCAGCAGCCAAGGATCGAACAGGGGGCGTATGAACTATGGCTACACCTTC
CDR3: CASSQGSNRGRMNYGYTF

size: .
J: TRBJ2-2
length: 16
D: TRBD2
V: TRBV6-5
DNA: TGTGCCAGCAGCCGAGGGACTAGCGGGAGGTCCGGGGAGCTGTTTTTT
CDR3: CASSRGTSGRSGELFF

size: .
J: TRBJ2-2
length: 15
D: .
V: TRBV7-8
DNA: TGTGCCAGCAGCTTAGAGTTAGTTGGGACCGGGGAGCTGTTTTTT
CDR3: CASSLELVGTGELFF

size: .
J: TRBJ1-1
length: 15
D: .
V: TRBV5-1
DNA: TGCGCCAGCAGCGCCGGACATGCCGGGAACACTGAAGCTTTCTTT
CDR3: CASSAGHAGNTEAFF

size: .
J: TRBJ2-7
length: 17
D: .
V: TRBV11-1
DNA: TGTGCCAGCAGCCTCTCCGGGACTGGGGGTTTCTCCCGCGAGCAGTACTTC
CDR3: CASSLSGTGGFSREQYF

size: .
J: TRBJ1-6
length: 17
D: .
V: TRBV15
DNA: TGTGCCACCAGCAGGCTCCCCGGACCCAGGGGTCAATCACCCCTCCACTTT
CDR3: CATSRLPGPRGQSPLHF

size: .
J: TRBJ2-7
length: 13
D: TRBD2
V: TRBV5-1
DNA: TGCGCCAGCAGGGGGACTAGCTACAATGAGCAGTACTTC
CDR3: CASRGTSYNEQYF

size: .
J: TRBJ1-5
length: 13
D: .
V: TRBV20-1
DNA: TGCAGTGCTCCCTCGGGGCGCAATCAGCCCCAGCATTTT
CDR3: CSAPSGRNQPQHF

size: .
J: TRBJ2-5
length: 16
D: .
V: TRBV9
DNA: TGTGCCAGCAGCGTTTCCGGGATTAGCGGCCAAGAGACCCAGTACTTC
CDR3: CASSVSGISGQETQYF

size: few
J: TRBJ2-3
length: 15
D: TRBD1
V: TRBV25-1
DNA: TGTGCCAGCAGCCCCGGGACAGGGAGCACAGATACGCAGTATTTT
CDR3: CASSPGTGSTDTQYF

size: few
J: TRBJ2-5
length: 13
D: .
V: TRBV20-1
DNA: TGCAGTGCTAGAGATGGGGTGACGGAGACCCAGTACTTC
CDR3: CSARDGVTETQYF

size: once
J: TRBJ2-3
length: 17
D: TRBD1
V: TRBV12-3/TRBV12-4
DNA: TGTGCCAGCAGTTTCCGACCGGGACAGGGACGGGAAAGATACGCGTATTTT
CDR3: CASSFRPGQGRERYAYF

size: .
J: TRBJ2-7
length: 11
D: .
V: TRBV5-1
DNA: TGCGCCAGCAGCTCCGACTGCGAGCAGTACTTC
CDR3: CASSSDCEQYF

size: .
J: TRBJ2-7
length: 16
D: TRBD2
V: TRBV20-1
DNA: TGCAGTGCTAGAGATCGGGGTGGGAGGGCTCCCTACGAGCAGTACTTC
CDR3: CSARDRGGRAPYEQYF

size: once
J: TRBJ2-1
length: 17
D: TRBD1
V: TRBV5-1
DNA: TGCGCCAGCAGCTTCGGACAGGGGCCGGGTCTCCTCGATGAGCAGTTCTTC
CDR3: CASSFGQGPGLLDEQFF

size: .
J: TRBJ2-3
length: 14
D: TRBD2
V: TRBV12-3/TRBV12-4
DNA: TGTGCCAGCACCCGGACTAGCTCTACAGATACGCAGTATTTT
CDR3: CASTRTSSTDTQYF

size: .
J: TRBJ2-7
length: 15
D: TRBD2
V: TRBV6-2/TRBV6-3
DNA: TGTGCCAGCAATTTAGCGGGTCGAAGCTCCTACGAGCAGTACTTC
CDR3: CASNLAGRSSYEQYF

size: .
J: TRBJ2-1
length: 17
D: .
V: TRBV5-1
DNA: TGCGCCAGCAGCTTGGTTTCGGGGGCGAGCTCCTACAATGAGCAGTTCTTC
CDR3: CASSLVSGASSYNEQFF

size: .
J: TRBJ1-2
length: 14
D: .
V: TRBV5-1
DNA: TGTGCCAGCAGCTTGTCTGGTGGAAATTATGGCTACACCTTC
CDR3: CASSLSGGNYGYTF

size: .
J: TRBJ2-3
length: 14
D: TRBD1
V: TRBV20-1
DNA: TGCAGTGCTAGCGGGACAGGGGACCGCAGATACGCGTATTTT
CDR3: CSASGTGDRRYAYF

size: once
J: TRBJ2-5
length: 16
D: TRBD2
V: TRBV20-1
DNA: TGCAGTGCTGCCAGAATGGGACTAGCACTATACAATGAGCAGTACTTC
CDR3: CSAARMGLALYNEQYF

size: .
J: TRBJ2-2
length: 17
D: .
V: TRBV5-1
DNA: TGCGCCAGCAGCTTTTACGGCCCGGCAACTAGCACCGGGGAGCTGTTTTTT
CDR3: CASSFYGPATSTGELFF

size: few
J: TRBJ2-3
length: 16
D: TRBD1
V: TRBV9
DNA: TGTGCCAGCAGCGCATCAGGGGGCGGCCACACAGATACGCAGTATTTT
CDR3: CASSASGGGHTDTQYF

size: .
J: TRBJ1-1
length: 12
D: .
V: TRBV20-1
DNA: TGCAGTGGACACCTTATGAACACTGAAGCTTTCTTT
CDR3: CSGHLMNTEAFF

size: .
J: TRBJ1-2
length: 12
D: TRBD1
V: TRBV12-3/TRBV12-4
DNA: TGTGCCAGCAGTACAGGGGTAGAAGGCTACACCTTC
CDR3: CASSTGVEGYTF

size: .
J: TRBJ2-5
length: 14
D: .
V: TRBV21-1
DNA: TGTGCCAGCAGCACTCATCCTCTAGTTGAGACCCAGTACTTC
CDR3: CASSTHPLVETQYF

size: .
J: TRBJ2-7
length: 13
D: TRBD1
V: TRBV11-3
DNA: TGTGCCAGCAGCTTGCACAGGGGAGACGAGCAGTACTTC
CDR3: CASSLHRGDEQYF

size: .
J: TRBJ2-7
length: 13
D: .
V: TRBV29-1
DNA: TGCGGTGTCTCAGAGGCTAAGTCCTACGAGCAGTACTTC
CDR3: CGVSEAKSYEQYF

size: .
J: TRBJ1-5
length: 13
D: .
V: TRBV6-1
DNA: TGTGCCAGCAGCGAAGGGACCGGGCAGCCCCAGCATTTT
CDR3: CASSEGTGQPQHF

size: few
J: TRBJ2-7
length: 16
D: TRBD2
V: TRBV2
DNA: TGTGCCAGCAGTGAAGGGGGACTAGCGGTCTCCTACGAGCAGTACTTC
CDR3: CASSEGGLAVSYEQYF

size: few
J: TRBJ2-7
length: 13
D: TRBD1
V: TRBV6-1
DNA: TGTGCCAGCAGCTGGGACAGGGACTACGAGCAGTACTTC
CDR3: CASSWDRDYEQYF

size: .
J: TRBJ2-5
length: 14
D: TRBD2
V: TRBV5-1
DNA: TGCGCCAGCAGCCCCGGGACTAGCATTGAGACCCAGTACTTC
CDR3: CASSPGTSIETQYF

size: .
J: TRBJ2-1
length: 13
D: TRBD2
V: TRBV20-1
DNA: TGCAGTGCTGGGCGCGGGGGGTACAATGAGCAGTTCTTC
CDR3: CSAGRGGYNEQFF

size: .
J: TRBJ2-5
length: 16
D: TRBD2
V: TRBV6-5
DNA: TGTGCCAGCAGCTCCCAGACTAGCGGGTTCCAAGAGACCCAGTACTTC
CDR3: CASSSQTSGFQETQYF